A selection of T cell receptor beta chains follows, all from one sample in a study of early T cells in non-severe SARS-CoV-2 infection. Each CDR3 protein gets one entry after TCRdb re-called the 5' RACE reads with MiXCR. The sample contains about 71,000 distinct CDR3 sequences, roughly an eighth of which appear only once. Source: whole blood, taken at baseline. The receptor set was obtained from an adult who was a healthcare worker with PCR-confirmed SARS-CoV-2 infection or an uninfected control (not recorded which). CDR3s include the opening cysteine and the closing phenylalanine or tryptophan. Fields, in order: J gene, V gene, CDR3 protein.

>TRBJ2-1|TRBV2
CASRETLGLGVYNEQFF
>TRBJ2-7|TRBV20-1
CSARDRLGAVEQYF
>TRBJ2-3|TRBV6-6
CASSDGTPLEDTQYF
>TRBJ2-2|TRBV29-1
CGEGWTANTGELFF
>TRBJ1-2|TRBV12-3/TRBV12-4
CASNNEGHNRDGYTF
>TRBJ2-1|TRBV6-1
CASSKSVGEQFF
>TRBJ2-7|TRBV6-2/TRBV6-3
CASSYDYEQYF
>TRBJ2-7|TRBV28
CASSLEKGAYHEQYF
>TRBJ2-2|TRBV4-1
CASSQKDSSNTGELFF
>TRBJ2-5|TRBV4-1
CASSQSKTGVWLETQYF
>TRBJ2-7|TRBV6-5
CATRGGAYEQYF
>TRBJ1-1|TRBV7-2
CASSWGRNTEAFF
>TRBJ2-7|TRBV28
CASTPRAPVYEQYF
>TRBJ1-1|TRBV6-4
CASSPERAPNTEAFF
>TRBJ1-1|TRBV29-1
CSVEAGKGMTEAFF
>TRBJ1-2|TRBV4-2
CASSQDLTVFRYGYTF
>TRBJ2-1|TRBV5-1
CASSWSLAGGVYNEQFF
>TRBJ2-2|TRBV11-2
CASALRPDTGELFF
>TRBJ2-3|TRBV20-1
CSASGVGGFTDTQYF
>TRBJ2-7|TRBV6-2/TRBV6-3
CASRPSGGGNEQYF
>TRBJ2-1|TRBV6-1
CASMNSRGGANEQFF
>TRBJ2-2|TRBV20-1
CSARGRTTGELFF
>TRBJ2-7|TRBV6-1
CASSYLGQGTYEQYF
>TRBJ1-1|TRBV12-3/TRBV12-4
CASSPTGGNTEAFF
>TRBJ1-1|TRBV29-1
CSVAPHFLDRKNTEAFF